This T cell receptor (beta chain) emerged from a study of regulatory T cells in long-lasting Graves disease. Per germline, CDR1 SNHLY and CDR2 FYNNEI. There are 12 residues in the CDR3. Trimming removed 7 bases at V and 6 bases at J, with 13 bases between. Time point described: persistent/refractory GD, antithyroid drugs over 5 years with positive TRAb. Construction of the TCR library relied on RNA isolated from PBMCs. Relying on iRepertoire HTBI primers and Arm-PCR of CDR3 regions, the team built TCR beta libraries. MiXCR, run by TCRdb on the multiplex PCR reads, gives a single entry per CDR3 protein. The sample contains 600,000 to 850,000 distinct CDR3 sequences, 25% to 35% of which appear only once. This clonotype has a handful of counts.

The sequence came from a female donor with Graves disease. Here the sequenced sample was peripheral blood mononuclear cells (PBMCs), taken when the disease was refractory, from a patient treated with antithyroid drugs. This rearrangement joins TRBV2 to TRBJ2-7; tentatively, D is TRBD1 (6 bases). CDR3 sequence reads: CASTQGPVEQYF. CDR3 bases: TGTGCCAGCACACAGGGCCCGGTCGAGCAGTACTTC.